The 27 T cell receptor beta chains listed next were all sequenced from one sample in a study of cytomegalovirus exposure and HLA in healthy donors. The PCR used 60 Vbeta and 13 Jbeta primers. Libraries were prepared by immunoSEQ multiplex PCR; TCRdb keeps only in-frame clonotypes and omits some of them. The repertoire holds 120,000 or so clones, about 74% seen once, with about 3.5% in the top ten. The sequencing sample was made of PBMCs. These receptors all stem from a young man in good health and CMV-seronegative.

This clone was counted once. The chain combines TRBV27 with TRBJ1-5; TRBD1 is a possible D gene (6 bases). CDR1 is MNHEY and CDR2 is SMNVEV in the germline V gene (reference sequence). This CDR3 spans 15 amino acids. The V and J ends lost 8 bases and 2 bases respectively, with 16 bases between them. The CDR3 DNA reads TGTGCCAGCCGGGGGGGGGCCTGGGGCAATCAGCCCCAGCATTTT. Translation gives CASRGGAWGNQPQHF.

This chain uses TRBV6-5 with TRBJ1-1; 9 positions agree with TRBD1. The germline V gene encodes CDR1 MNHEY and CDR2 SVGAGI. The CDR3 is 14 residues long. V was clipped by 8 bases and J by 5 bases; unmatched bases: 9. CDR3 in amino acids: CASGTGGARTEAFF. In DNA form, the CDR3 reads TGTGCCAGCGGAACAGGGGGCGCGAGGACTGAAGCTTTCTTT.

This chain uses TRBV30 with TRBJ1-5; D not certain. The CDR3 length is 16 residues. Germline V gene lookup returns CDR1 GTSNPN and CDR2 SVGIG (reference sequence). V lost 1 base and J lost 5, with 18 bases in between. The CDR3 DNA follows: TGTGCCTGGAGTGCCAAAGGAGGCAGCGCTTATCAGCCCCAGCATTTT. Its translation: CAWSAKGGSAYQPQHF.

The chain joins TRBV27 to TRBJ2-1; a weak D match, TRBD1 (6 bases). The ends were cut back, 0 bases at V and 6 bases at J, with 9 bases in the middle. The CDR3 length is 14 residues. Germline values: CDR1 MNHEY, CDR2 SMNVEV (reference sequence). The CDR3 DNA reads TGTGCCAGCAGTTTATCGGCCAGGGGCAATGAGCAGTTCTTC. Translation: CASSLSARGNEQFF.

The genes are TRBV14 and TRBJ2-2; D not certain. This CDR3 comprises 13 residues. Trimming stripped 1 base from V and 6 bases from J, with 6 bases between. CDR1 and CDR2 from the germline V gene are SGHDN and FVKESK. The CDR3 region has the DNA TGTGCCAGCAGCCAAGTAGTCGCCGGGGAGCTGTTTTTT. This codes for CASSQVVAGELFF.

This clone came up once. The chain employs TRBV28 and TRBJ1-2; the match to TRBD1 covers 8 bases. The germline V gene has CDR1 MDHEN and CDR2 SYDVKM. The CDR3 runs to 15 residues. Germline trimming cut 7 bases from V and 8 bases from J; bases unmatched to any gene: 15. The chain's CDR3 is CASILQGVPTGGYTF. DNA for the CDR3: TGTGCCAGCATCCTACAGGGGGTTCCAACTGGAGGCTACACCTTC.

The chain combines TRBV15 with TRBJ2-5; the D gene is possibly TRBD1 (5 bases). This CDR3 contains 13 residues. CDR1 is LNHNV and CDR2 is YYDKDF in the germline V gene (reference sequence). V lost 0 bases, J lost 7 bases, and 9 bases lay in between. CDR3 DNA sequence: TGTGCCACCAGCAGAGATCGTACAGGGACCCAGTACTTC. This sequence encodes CATSRDRTGTQYF.

The V and J genes are TRBV7-3 and TRBJ2-3; no clear D. Per the germline V gene, CDR1 is SGHTA and CDR2 is FQGTGA. V was clipped by 5 bases and J by 6 bases, with 12 bases between them. CDR3 length: 13 amino acids. The CDR3 bases are TGTGCCAGCAGCCTTATCACCCAGGATACGCAGTATTTT. Protein sequence: CASSLITQDTQYF. The full variable domain, rest sourced from reference TRBV7-3 and TRBJ2-3, is GAGVSQTPSNKVTEKGKYVELRCDPISGHTALYWYRQSLGQGPEFLIYFQGTGAADDSGLPNDRFFAVRPEGSVSTLKIQRTERGDSAVYLCASSLITQDTQYFGPGTRLTVL.

This clone was seen a handful of times. CDR3 nucleotides: TGTGCCAGCAGTTTTCCTCCCAGGAGGGAAGAGACCCAGTACTTC. Translation: CASSFPPRREETQYF. The chain joins TRBV28 to TRBJ2-5, with D possibly being TRBD2 (6 bases). Germline CDR1 and CDR2: MDHEN and SYDVKM. The CDR3 runs to 15 residues. Trimming took off 3 bases at V and 3 bases at J, with 14 bases between the two ends.

The chain links TRBV28 to TRBJ1-2; D is perhaps TRBD1 (6 bases). The CDR3 contains 14 residues. The germline CDR1 and CDR2 sequences are MDHEN and SYDVKM. Trimming took off 6 bases at V and 3 bases at J, with 14 bases between the two ends. DNA of the CDR3: TGTGCCAGCAGAATTAGGACAGTCGACTATGGCTACACCTTC. Translating it yields CASRIRTVDYGYTF.

V and J are TRBV19 and TRBJ1-4, with TRBD1 matching over 10 bases. The V gene's germline CDR1 is LNHDA and CDR2 SQIVND (reference sequence). With V trimmed by 1 base and J by 7 bases, 3 bases remained unmatched. The CDR3 has 15 amino acids. The CDR3 DNA sequence: TGTGCCAGTAGTATAGCGACAGGGGGCTTTGAAAAACTGTTTTTT. Translation: CASSIATGGFEKLFF.

The chain links TRBV7-9 to TRBJ2-5, with no clear D. The J call may be faulty, since TRBJ2-7 better matches the DNA end. The CDR3 runs to 13 residues. Germline values: CDR1 SEHNR, CDR2 FQNEAQ (reference sequence). The CDR3 spells CASSLGSPYEQYF. The CDR3 region has the DNA TGTGCCAGCAGCTTGGGCAGCCCCTACGAGCAGTACTTC.

This clone was recorded only once. This rearrangement joins TRBV6-5 to TRBJ1-6, with D maybe TRBD1 (6 bases). Germline assignment: CDR1 MNHEY and CDR2 SVGAGI. With 7 bases removed from V and 8 bases from J, the gap between germline ends came to 18 bases. The CDR3 covers 15 residues. CDR3 amino acids: CASNPGGGQYSPLHF. Written as DNA, the CDR3 is TGTGCCAGCAATCCCGGGGGGGGGCAGTATTCACCCCTCCACTTT.

The chain carries TRBV30 and TRBJ2-2; 8 bases map to TRBD1. Germline V gene data show CDR1 as GTSNPN and CDR2 as SVGIG (reference sequence). The CDR3 is 16 residues long. J was trimmed by 2 bases and V by 0 bases; bases with no gene match: 5. This CDR3 is CAWSVQAGGNTGELFF. The DNA of the CDR3 is TGTGCCTGGAGTGTACAGGCAGGGGGCAACACCGGGGAGCTGTTTTTT.

The chain joins TRBV5-4 to TRBJ2-5, with no clear D. TRBJ2-7 matches the DNA end more closely, so the J call is doubtful. Germline V CDR1 and CDR2: SGHNT, YYREEE (reference sequence). The CDR3 consists of 11 residues. CDR3 sequence (DNA): TGTGCCAGCAGCTTCTCCTACGAGCAGTACTTC. This gives the protein CASSFSYEQYF.

The rearrangement uses TRBV5-5 and TRBJ2-7, with D uncertain. The CDR3 is 13 amino acids. V was cut by 1 base and J by 2 bases, with 7 bases left in between. Germline V CDR1 and CDR2: SGHKS, YYEKEE (reference sequence). The CDR3 here is CASSLYSPYEQYF. As DNA, the CDR3 is TGTGCCAGCAGCTTGTACAGCCCCTACGAGCAGTACTTC.

The chain employs TRBV15 and TRBJ1-3; D gene unclear. Germline V gene sequence: CDR1 LNHNV, CDR2 YYDKDF (reference sequence). Trimming removed 0 bases from V and 5 bases from J, with 2 bases in between. The CDR3 has 12 residues. For the CDR3, the DNA is TGTGCCACCAGCAGAGATAGAAACACCATATATTTT. This gives the protein CATSRDRNTIYF.

This clone was observed a handful of times. The chain employs TRBV27 and TRBJ2-7; TRBD2 matches 7 bases. The CDR3 contains 15 residues. Germline V gene lookup returns CDR1 MNHEY and CDR2 SMNVEV (reference sequence). Trimming cost V 0 bases and J 6 bases; bases outside gene matches: 8. DNA for the CDR3: TGTGCCAGCAGTTTATCGGGTGCGGGCGGGGGCGAGCAGTACTTC. Protein: CASSLSGAGGGEQYF.

The count of this clone is one. This chain links TRBV11-2 with TRBJ1-1; 7 bases align to TRBD1. V lost 1 base and J lost 1; bases outside the gene matches: 3. In germline, CDR1 is SGHAT, CDR2 FQNNGV. This CDR3 contains 15 residues. CDR3 residues: CASSLVGQSNTEAFF. CDR3 nucleotide sequence: TGTGCCAGCAGCTTAGTGGGACAGTCGAACACTGAAGCTTTCTTT.

The CDR3 loop reads CASSLGTGRDLDYGYTF. The CDR3 DNA reads as TGTGCCAGCAGCCTCGGGACAGGGAGGGATTTGGACTATGGCTACACCTTC. The chain is built from TRBV4-2 and TRBJ1-2; 9 bases are a match to TRBD1. The CDR3 totals 17 residues. Germline CDR1 reads LGHNA; CDR2 reads YNFKEQ. With V trimmed by 4 bases and J by 3 bases, 12 bases remained unmatched.

V usage is TRBV6-1 and J usage is TRBJ1-1; 7 bases map to TRBD1. There are 11 residues in the CDR3. Germline V gives CDR1 MNHNS, CDR2 SASEGT. V was clipped by 10 bases and J by 6 bases; unmatched bases: 5. The DNA for the CDR3 is TGTGCCATACAGGGGTGGGCTGAAGCTTTCTTT. Translating gives CAIQGWAEAFF.

The chain joins TRBV9 to TRBJ1-1; D possibly corresponds to TRBD1 (6 bases). V lost 2 bases and J lost 0, with 8 bases in between. The CDR3 length is 14 residues. Germline V gives CDR1 SGDLS, CDR2 YYNGEE. CDR3 region: CASSVTGMNTEAFF. CDR3 nucleotide sequence: TGTGCCAGCAGCGTTACAGGGATGAACACTGAAGCTTTCTTT.

This clone was seen just once. V gene TRBV5-4 combines with J gene TRBJ1-2; maybe TRBD1 (6 bases). V shed 0 bases and J shed 7 bases, with 13 bases lying between them. There are 14 residues in the CDR3. Germline CDR1 SGHNT, CDR2 YYREEE (reference sequence). The CDR3 reads CASSLDRVKSGYTF. In DNA form, the CDR3 reads TGTGCCAGCAGCTTGGACAGGGTAAAGTCTGGCTACACCTTC. The whole variable domain, filled in from reference TRBV5-4 and TRBJ1-2, reads ETGVTQSPTHLIKTRGQQVTLRCSSQSGHNTVSWYQQALGQGPQFIFQYYREEENGRGNFPPRFSGLQFPNYSSELNVNALELDDSALYLCASSLDRVKSGYTFGSGTRLTVV.

V and J are TRBV28 and TRBJ1-2; the D gene is possibly TRBD1 (6 bases). CDR1 is MDHEN, CDR2 SYDVKM, per germline. The CDR3 consists of 13 residues. V was shortened by 7 bases and J by 0 bases, with 9 bases between the two germline ends. The CDR3 sequence: CASTGAPNYGYTF. In DNA form, the CDR3 reads TGTGCCAGCACAGGGGCCCCTAACTATGGCTACACCTTC.

The chain is built from TRBV9 and TRBJ2-7, with 9 bases identical to TRBD1. Trimming at V came to 0 bases and at J to 7 bases, leaving 8 bases not matched to a gene. This CDR3 is 15 amino acids long. From germline, CDR1 is SGDLS and CDR2 YYNGEE. This chain's CDR3 is CASSVAGTGSVEQYF. The CDR3 bases are TGTGCCAGCAGCGTAGCGGGGACAGGGTCGGTTGAGCAGTACTTC.

A single count supports this clone. V and J are TRBV5-1 and TRBJ2-3; 9 bases map to TRBD1. The germline V gene encodes CDR1 SGHRS and CDR2 YFSETQ. After removal of 2 bases from V and 3 bases from J, the junction contained 1 base not matched to a gene. The CDR3 extends over 14 amino acids. Written as DNA, the CDR3 is TGCGCCAGCAGCTTCGGACAGGGGACAGATACGCAGTATTTT. It specifies CASSFGQGTDTQYF.

This chain joins TRBV4-1 and TRBJ1-2; 9 bases fit TRBD1. Looked up from germline, CDR1 is MGHRA and CDR2 is YSYEKL. CDR3 length: 15 residues. J was trimmed by 7 bases and V by 3 bases; bases with no gene match: 9. The CDR3 DNA reads TGCGCCAGCAGCCAGGGGGACAGGGTAGTGTCTGGCTACACCTTC. This encodes CASSQGDRVVSGYTF.